Sequencing of this T cell receptor (beta chain) was carried out in a study of CD8+CD57+ T cells in acquired aplastic anemia. General observations from the study: The number of CD8+ CDR3 sequences shared by patients and controls was around 30.

Germline lookup yields CDR1 ENHRY and CDR2 SYGVKD. V lost 8 bases and J lost 3; bases outside the gene matches: 7. The CDR3 consists of 14 residues. Ten or more counts support this clonotype. No antigen is known for it. Genomic DNA, serving as template, underwent TCR beta VDJ and CDR3 profiling. MiXCR, applied by TCRdb to the reads, yields one record per CDR3 protein. The sample carries some 180,000 distinct CDR3 sequences, less than 50% recorded once. Sequenced patients had shown CD8+CD57+ cell expansion by flow cytometry. There were no patients without severe acquired aplastic anemia. This TCR was recovered from a human donor with aplastic anemia. The sample was sorted CD4+, CD8+, or CD8+CD57+ T cells (not recorded which) from PBMCs. The chain carries TRBV10-3 and TRBJ2-3, with 8 bases fitting TRBD2. The CDR3 sequence is CAIGWVAGTDTQYF. CDR3 sequence (DNA): TGTGCCATCGGTTGGGTAGCGGGGACAGATACGCAGTATTTT.